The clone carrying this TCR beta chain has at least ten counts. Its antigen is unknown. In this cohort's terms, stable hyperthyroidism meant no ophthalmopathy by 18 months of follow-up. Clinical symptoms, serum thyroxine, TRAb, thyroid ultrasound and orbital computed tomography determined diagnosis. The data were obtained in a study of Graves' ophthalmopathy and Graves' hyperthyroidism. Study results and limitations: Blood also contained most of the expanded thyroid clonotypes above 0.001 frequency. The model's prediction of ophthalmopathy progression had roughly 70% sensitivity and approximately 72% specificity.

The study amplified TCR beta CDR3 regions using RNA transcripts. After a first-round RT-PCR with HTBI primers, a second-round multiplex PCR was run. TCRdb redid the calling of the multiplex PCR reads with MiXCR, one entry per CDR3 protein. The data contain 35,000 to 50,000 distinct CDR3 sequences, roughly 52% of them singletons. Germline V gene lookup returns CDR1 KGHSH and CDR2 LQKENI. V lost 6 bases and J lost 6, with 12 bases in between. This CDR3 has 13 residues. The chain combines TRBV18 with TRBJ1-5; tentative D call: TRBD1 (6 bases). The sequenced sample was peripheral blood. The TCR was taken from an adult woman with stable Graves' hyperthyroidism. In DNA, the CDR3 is TGTGCCAGCTCTAGGGGGGATACTCAGCCCCAGCATTTT. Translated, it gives CASSRGDTQPQHF.